This record looks at one T cell receptor beta chain sequence and its context. This sample is drawn from a study of blood T cell repertoires in COVID-19. Looking at the study overall: Italy, Spain and the United States were the sources of the convalescent and acute COVID-19 samples. PBMCs, B-cell-depleted T cells, or T cells provided the cDNA or gDNA that made up the material.

Per the study methods: Counts of nucleated cells, estimated from reference gene primer amplification, were obtained. The method was immunoSEQ multiplex PCR; TCRdb's version includes in-frame clones alone and lacks a portion of them. That table is the source of V, J and clone size, and D and trimming were worked out from the DNA. The data contain 70,000 to 85,000 clones, 82% of them seen just once; the ten biggest clones take up 8.5% to 12%. Sequences were obtained from peripheral blood. The receptor's source is a man aged 60 to 75 with acute or convalescent COVID-19.

The CDR3 protein is CASSLIGQSNYGYTF. For the CDR3, the DNA is TGTGCCAGCAGCTTAATTGGCCAGTCTAACTATGGCTACACCTTC. The V and J genes are TRBV7-2 and TRBJ1-2; no reliable D call. The CDR3 is made up of 15 amino acids. Germline CDR1 reads SGHTA; CDR2 reads FQGNSA. The V end was cut by 2 bases, the J end by 0 bases, with 10 bases between.